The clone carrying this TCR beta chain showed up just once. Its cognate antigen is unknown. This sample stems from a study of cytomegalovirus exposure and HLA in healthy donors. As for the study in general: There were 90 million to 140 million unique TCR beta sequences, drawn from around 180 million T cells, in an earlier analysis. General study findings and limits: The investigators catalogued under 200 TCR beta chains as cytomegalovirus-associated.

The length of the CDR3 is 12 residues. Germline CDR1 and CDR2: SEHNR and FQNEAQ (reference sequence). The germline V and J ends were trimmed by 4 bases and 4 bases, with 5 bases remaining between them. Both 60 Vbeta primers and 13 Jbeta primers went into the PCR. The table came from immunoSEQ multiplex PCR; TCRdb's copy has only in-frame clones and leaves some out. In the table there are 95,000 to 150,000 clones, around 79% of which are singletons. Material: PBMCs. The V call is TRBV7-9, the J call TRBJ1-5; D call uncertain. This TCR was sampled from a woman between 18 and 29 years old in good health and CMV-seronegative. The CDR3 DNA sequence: TGTGCCAGCAGCTCCCCAAATCAGCCCCAGCATTTT. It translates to CASSSPNQPQHF.